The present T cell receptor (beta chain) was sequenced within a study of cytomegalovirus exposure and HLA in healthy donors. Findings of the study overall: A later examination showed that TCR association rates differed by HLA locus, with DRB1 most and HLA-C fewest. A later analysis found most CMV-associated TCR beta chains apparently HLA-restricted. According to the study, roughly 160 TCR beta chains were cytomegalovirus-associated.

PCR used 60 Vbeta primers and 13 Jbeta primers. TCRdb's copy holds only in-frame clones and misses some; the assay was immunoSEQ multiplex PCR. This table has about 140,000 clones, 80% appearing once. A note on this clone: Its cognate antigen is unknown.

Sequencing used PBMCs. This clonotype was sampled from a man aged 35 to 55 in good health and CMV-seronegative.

CDR3 residues: CASSSGSRGEKLFF. In nucleotides, the CDR3 is TGTGCCAGCAGCTCCGGGTCCAGAGGGGAAAAACTGTTTTTT. V gene TRBV5-4 combines with J gene TRBJ1-4; no clear D. The CDR3 spans 14 residues. Per germline, CDR1 SGHNT and CDR2 YYREEE (reference sequence). V was clipped by 3 bases and J by 8 bases, with 14 bases between them.